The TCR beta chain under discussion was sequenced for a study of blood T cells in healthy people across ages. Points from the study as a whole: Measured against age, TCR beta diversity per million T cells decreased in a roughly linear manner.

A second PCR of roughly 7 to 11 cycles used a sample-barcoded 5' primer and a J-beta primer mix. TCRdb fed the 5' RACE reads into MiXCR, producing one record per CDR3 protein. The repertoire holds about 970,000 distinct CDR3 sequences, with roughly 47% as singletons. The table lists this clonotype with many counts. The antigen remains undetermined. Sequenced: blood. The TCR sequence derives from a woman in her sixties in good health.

CDR3 amino acids: CASSEVRGGDEQYF. In nucleotides, the CDR3 is TGTGCCAGCAGTGAAGTTAGAGGAGGGGACGAGCAGTACTTC. This chain connects TRBV6-1 to TRBJ2-7; tentatively, D is TRBD2 (6 bases). Germline-derived CDR1 and CDR2 are MNHNS and SASEGT. Deletions cut 1 base from V and 5 bases from J, with 12 bases between. CDR3 length equals 14 residues.